This T cell receptor beta chain was recorded in a study of shared clonotypes between healthy human individuals. Across the whole study: Three plates each covered CD4 naive and memory; CD8 naive two, CD8 memory one. Overall study results and limits: Larger richness was generally estimated for naive than memory subsets. Tissue TCR repertoires likely differ from these blood-only repertoires.

In the original workflow: ImmunoSEQ output lacked quality scores and full-length reads, limiting matched filtering. Libraries were prepared by immunoSEQ multiplex PCR; TCRdb keeps only in-frame clonotypes and omits some of them. V and J calls plus clone size are reproduced from that table; the DNA served to infer D and trimming. The table shows over 2 million clones, with around 92% occurring only once. Per the germline V gene, CDR1 is LNHNV and CDR2 is YYDKDF (reference sequence). The CDR3 runs 15 residues. V was cut by 1 base and J by 4 bases, with 13 bases left in between. Concerning this clone itself: As yet, its antigen is unknown.

This TCR was recovered from a man younger than 30 in good health. Some clones in this sample may be carry-over from other donors' samples. The chain links TRBV15 to TRBJ1-2; tentative D call: TRBD1 (5 bases). Sequenced: naive CD4+ T cells from PBMCs. Specified subset: CD45RA+ positively selected. CDR3 sequence reads: CATSRGADGAYGYTF. The CDR3 bases are TGTGCCACCAGCAGAGGGGCTGACGGGGCCTATGGCTACACCTTC. Together with reference TRBV15 and TRBJ1-2, the CDR3 gives the full variable domain: DAMVIQNPRYQVTQFGKPVTLSCSQTLNHNVMYWYQQKSSQAPKLLFHYYDKDFNNEADTPDNFQSRRPNTSFCFLDIRSPGLGDTAMYLCATSRGADGAYGYTFGSGTRLTVV.